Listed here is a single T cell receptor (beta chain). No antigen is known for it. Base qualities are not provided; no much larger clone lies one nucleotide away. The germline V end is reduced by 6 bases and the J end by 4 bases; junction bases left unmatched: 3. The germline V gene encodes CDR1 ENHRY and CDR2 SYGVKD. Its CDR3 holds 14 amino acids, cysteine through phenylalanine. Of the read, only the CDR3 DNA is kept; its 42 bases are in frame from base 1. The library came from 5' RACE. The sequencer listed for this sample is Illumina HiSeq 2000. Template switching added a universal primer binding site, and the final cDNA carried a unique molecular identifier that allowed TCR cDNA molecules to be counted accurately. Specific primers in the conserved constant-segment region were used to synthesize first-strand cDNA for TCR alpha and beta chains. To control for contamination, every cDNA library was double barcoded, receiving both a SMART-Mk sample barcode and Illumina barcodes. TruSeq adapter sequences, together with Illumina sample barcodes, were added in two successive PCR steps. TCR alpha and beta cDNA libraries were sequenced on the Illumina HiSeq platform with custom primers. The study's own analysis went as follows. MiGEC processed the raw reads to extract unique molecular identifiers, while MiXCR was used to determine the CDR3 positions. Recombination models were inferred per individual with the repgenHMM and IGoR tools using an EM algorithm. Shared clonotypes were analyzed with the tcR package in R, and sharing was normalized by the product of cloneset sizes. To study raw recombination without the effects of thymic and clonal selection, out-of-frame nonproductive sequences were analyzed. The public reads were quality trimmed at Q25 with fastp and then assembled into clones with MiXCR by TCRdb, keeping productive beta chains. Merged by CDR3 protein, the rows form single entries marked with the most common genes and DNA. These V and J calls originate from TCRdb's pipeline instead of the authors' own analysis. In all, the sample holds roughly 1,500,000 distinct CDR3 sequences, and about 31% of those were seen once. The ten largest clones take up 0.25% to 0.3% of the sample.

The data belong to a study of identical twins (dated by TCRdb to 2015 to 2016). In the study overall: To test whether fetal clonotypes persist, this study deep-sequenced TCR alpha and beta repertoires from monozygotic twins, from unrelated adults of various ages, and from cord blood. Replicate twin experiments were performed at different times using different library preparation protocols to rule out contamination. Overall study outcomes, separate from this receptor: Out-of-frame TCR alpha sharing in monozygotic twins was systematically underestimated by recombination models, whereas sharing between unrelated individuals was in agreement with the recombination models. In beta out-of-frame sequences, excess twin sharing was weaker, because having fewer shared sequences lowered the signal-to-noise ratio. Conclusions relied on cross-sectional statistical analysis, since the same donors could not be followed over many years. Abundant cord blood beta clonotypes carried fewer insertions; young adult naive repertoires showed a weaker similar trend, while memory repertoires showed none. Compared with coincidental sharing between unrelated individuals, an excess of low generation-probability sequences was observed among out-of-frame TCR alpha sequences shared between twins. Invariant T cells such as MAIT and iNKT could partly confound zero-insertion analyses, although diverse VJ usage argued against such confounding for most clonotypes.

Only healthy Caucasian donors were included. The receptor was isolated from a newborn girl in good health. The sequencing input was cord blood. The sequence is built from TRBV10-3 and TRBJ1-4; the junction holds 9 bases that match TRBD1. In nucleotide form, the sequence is TGTGCCATCAGGTTGGGACAGGGTAATGAAAAACTGTTTTTT. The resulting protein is CAIRLGQGNEKLFF.